This TCR beta chain was recovered during a study of blood T cell repertoires in COVID-19. V dropped 6 bases and J dropped 0; count of bases not matched to a gene: 5. The CDR3 consists of 15 residues. Germline V gene lookup returns CDR1 LNHDA and CDR2 SQIVND (reference sequence). The protocol was immunoSEQ multiplex PCR, while the TCRdb copy is restricted to in-frame clones and leaves out a portion. The sample carries over 100,000 clones, roughly four fifths recorded once. V is TRBV19 and J is TRBJ1-1; 9 bases line up with TRBD1. The sample consisted of peripheral blood. The receptor comes from a woman of 80 years or more with active or convalescent COVID-19. DNA of the CDR3: TGTGCCAGTAGGAGGGACAGGGAACTGAACACTGAAGCTTTCTTT. Amino acids: CASRRDRELNTEAFF.